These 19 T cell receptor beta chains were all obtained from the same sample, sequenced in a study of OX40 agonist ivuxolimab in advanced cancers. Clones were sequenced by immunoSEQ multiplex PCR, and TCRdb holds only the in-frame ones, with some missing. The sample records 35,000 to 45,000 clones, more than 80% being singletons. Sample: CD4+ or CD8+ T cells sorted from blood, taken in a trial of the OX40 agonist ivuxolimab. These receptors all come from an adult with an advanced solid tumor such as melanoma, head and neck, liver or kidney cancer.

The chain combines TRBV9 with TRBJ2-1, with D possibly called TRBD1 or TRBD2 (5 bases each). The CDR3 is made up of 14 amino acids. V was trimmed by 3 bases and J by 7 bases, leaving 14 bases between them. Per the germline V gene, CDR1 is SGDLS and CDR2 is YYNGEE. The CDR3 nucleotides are TGTGCCAGCAGCGCCGGGACGCTGCCTAATGAGCAGTTCTTC. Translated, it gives CASSAGTLPNEQFF.

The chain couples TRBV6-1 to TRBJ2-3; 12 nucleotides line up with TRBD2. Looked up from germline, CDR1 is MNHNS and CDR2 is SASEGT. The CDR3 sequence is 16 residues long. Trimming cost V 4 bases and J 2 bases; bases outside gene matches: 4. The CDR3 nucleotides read TGTGCCAGCAGTGTATGGACTAGCGGGGCCACAGATACGCAGTATTTT. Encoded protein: CASSVWTSGATDTQYF.

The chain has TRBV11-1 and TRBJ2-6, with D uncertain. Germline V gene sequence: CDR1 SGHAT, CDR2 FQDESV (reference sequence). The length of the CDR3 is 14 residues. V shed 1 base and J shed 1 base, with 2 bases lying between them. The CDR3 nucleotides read TGTGCCAGCAGCTTAGGGTCTGGGGCCAACGTCCTGACTTTC. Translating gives CASSLGSGANVLTF.

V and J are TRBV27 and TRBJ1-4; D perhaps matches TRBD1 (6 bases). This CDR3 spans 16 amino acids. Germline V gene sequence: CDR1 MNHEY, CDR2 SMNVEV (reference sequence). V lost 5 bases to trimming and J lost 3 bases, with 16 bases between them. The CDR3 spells CASSPRQALPNEKLFF. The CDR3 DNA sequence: TGTGCCAGCAGTCCTCGACAGGCCCTGCCTAATGAAAAACTGTTTTTT.

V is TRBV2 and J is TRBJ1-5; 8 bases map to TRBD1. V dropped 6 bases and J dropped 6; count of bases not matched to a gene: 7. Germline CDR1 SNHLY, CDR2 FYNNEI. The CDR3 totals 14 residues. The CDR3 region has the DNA TGTGCCAGCAGAGCCACAGGGGGAGCTCAGCCCCAGCATTTT. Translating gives CASRATGGAQPQHF.

The CDR3 reads CASSQSQGSYGYTF. As DNA, the CDR3 is TGTGCCAGCAGCCAGTCACAGGGTTCCTATGGCTACACCTTC. The chain links TRBV4-2 to TRBJ1-2; a possible D gene is TRBD1 (6 bases). V was cut by 3 bases and J by 4 bases, with 12 bases left in between. In germline, CDR1 is LGHNA, CDR2 YNFKEQ. The CDR3 sequence is 14 residues long.

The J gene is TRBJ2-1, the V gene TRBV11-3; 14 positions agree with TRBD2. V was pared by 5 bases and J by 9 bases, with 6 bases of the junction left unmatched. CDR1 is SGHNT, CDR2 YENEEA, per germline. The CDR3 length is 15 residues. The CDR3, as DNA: TGTGCCAGCAGCCAGGGACTAGCGGGAGTGCTTGAGCAGTTCTTC. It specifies CASSQGLAGVLEQFF.

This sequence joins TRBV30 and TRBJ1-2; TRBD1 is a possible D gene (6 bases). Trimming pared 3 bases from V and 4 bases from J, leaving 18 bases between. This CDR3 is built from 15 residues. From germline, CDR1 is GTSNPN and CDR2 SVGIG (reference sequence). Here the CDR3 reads CAWRIGGAAGYGYTF. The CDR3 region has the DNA TGTGCCTGGAGGATAGGGGGGGCGGCAGGCTATGGCTACACCTTC.

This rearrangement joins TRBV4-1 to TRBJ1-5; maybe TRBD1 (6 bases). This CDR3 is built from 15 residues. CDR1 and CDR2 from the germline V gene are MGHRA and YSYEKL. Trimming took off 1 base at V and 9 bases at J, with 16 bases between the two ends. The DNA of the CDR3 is TGCGCCAGCAGCCAAGGTCCGAGGGGGGGGTGGCCCCAGCATTTT. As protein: CASSQGPRGGWPQHF.

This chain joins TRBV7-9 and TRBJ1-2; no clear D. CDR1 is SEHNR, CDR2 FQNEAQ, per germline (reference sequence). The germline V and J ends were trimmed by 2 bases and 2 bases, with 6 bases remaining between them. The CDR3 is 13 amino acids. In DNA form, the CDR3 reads TGTGCCAGCAGCTTACCCGGGAACTATGGCTACACCTTC. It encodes CASSLPGNYGYTF.

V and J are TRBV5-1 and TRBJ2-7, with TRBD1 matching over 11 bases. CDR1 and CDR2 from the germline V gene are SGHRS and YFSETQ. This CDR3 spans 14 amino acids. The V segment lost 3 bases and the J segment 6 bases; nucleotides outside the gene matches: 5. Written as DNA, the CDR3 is TGCGCCAGCAGCTCCCGGGACAGGGGGTCCGAGCAGTACTTC. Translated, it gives CASSSRDRGSEQYF.

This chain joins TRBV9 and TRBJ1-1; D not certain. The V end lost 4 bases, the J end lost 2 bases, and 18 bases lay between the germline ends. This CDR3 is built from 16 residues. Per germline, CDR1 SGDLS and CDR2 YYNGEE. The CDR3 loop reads CASSPLSSAANTEAFF. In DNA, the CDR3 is TGTGCCAGCAGCCCCCTTTCCTCGGCAGCCAACACTGAAGCTTTCTTT.

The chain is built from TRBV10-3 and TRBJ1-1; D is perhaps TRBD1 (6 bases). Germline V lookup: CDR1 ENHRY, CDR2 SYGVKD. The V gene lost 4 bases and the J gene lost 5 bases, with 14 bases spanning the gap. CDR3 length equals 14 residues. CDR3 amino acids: CAISGGAEDTEAFF. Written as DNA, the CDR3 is TGTGCCATCAGTGGGGGGGCCGAGGATACTGAAGCTTTCTTT.

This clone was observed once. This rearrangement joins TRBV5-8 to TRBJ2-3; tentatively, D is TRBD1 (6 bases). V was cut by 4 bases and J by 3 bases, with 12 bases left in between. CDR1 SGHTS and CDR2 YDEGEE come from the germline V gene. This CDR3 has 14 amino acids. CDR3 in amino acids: CASSRGQETDTQYF. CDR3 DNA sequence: TGTGCCAGCAGCCGGGGACAAGAAACAGATACGCAGTATTTT.

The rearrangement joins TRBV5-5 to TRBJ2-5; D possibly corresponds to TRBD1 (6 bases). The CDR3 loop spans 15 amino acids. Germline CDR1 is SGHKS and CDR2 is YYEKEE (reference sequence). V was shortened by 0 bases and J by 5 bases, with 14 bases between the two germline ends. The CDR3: CASSLGTERWETQYF. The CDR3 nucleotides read TGTGCCAGCAGCTTGGGGACAGAGAGATGGGAGACCCAGTACTTC.

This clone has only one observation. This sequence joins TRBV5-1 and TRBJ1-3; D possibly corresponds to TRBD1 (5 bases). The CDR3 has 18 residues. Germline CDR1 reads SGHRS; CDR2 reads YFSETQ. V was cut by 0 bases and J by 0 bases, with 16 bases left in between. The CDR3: CASSLAGIRGISGNTIYF. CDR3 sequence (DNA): TGCGCCAGCAGCTTGGCCGGTATACGGGGGATCTCTGGAAACACCATATATTTT.

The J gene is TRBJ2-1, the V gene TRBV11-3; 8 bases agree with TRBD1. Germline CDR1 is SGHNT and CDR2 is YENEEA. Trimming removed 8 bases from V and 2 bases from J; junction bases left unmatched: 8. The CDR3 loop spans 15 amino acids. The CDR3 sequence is CASAPGTGPYNEQFF. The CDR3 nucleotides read TGTGCCAGCGCCCCCGGGACAGGACCCTACAATGAGCAGTTCTTC.

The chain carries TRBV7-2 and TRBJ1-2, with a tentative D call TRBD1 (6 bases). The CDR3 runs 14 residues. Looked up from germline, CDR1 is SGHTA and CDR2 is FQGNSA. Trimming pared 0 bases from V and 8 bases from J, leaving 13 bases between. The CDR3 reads CASSLAAGAWGYTF. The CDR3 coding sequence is TGTGCCAGCAGCTTAGCGGCGGGGGCCTGGGGCTACACCTTC.

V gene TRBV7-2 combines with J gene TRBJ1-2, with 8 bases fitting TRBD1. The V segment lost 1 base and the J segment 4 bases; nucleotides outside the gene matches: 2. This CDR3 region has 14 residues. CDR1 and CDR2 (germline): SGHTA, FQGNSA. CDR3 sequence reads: CASSLETGGYGYTF. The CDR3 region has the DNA TGTGCCAGCAGCTTAGAAACAGGGGGCTATGGCTACACCTTC.